This T cell receptor (beta chain) was sequenced in a study of shared clonotypes between healthy human individuals. Findings and caveats of the study: Naive subsets generally exceeded memory subsets in estimated richness. Since donors were few, the genetic and exposure-history diversity represented was limited.

Over several immunoSEQ plates, each subset's genomic DNA was distributed in even portions. Clones were sequenced by immunoSEQ multiplex PCR, and TCRdb holds only the in-frame ones, with some missing. This sample has some 1.4 million clones, with approximately 97% found just once. This CDR3 has 14 residues. The germline V gene has CDR1 SGHDT and CDR2 YYEEEE. The V end was cut by 4 bases, the J end by 8 bases, with 16 bases between. Comment on this clone: What it binds is unknown.

The V call is TRBV5-6, the J call TRBJ2-1, with D uncertain. The source material was naive CD4+ T cells sorted from blood. Specified subset: CD45RA+ positively selected. This receptor was obtained from a man aged 25-45 years in good health. The DNA of the CDR3 is TGTGCCAGCAGCCTTGGATCAACTGGCGATGAGCAGTTCTTC. Its protein product is CASSLGSTGDEQFF.